The sequence of this T cell receptor beta chain was determined in a study of blood T cells in healthy people across ages. General study points: Compared with aged donors, long-lived donors showed fewer expanded clones, suggesting selection.

This clonotype was seen only a few times. The antigen remains undetermined. Germline V gives CDR1 MGHRA, CDR2 YSYEKL. V shed 2 bases, J shed 1 base, and the junction held 6 bases outside the gene matches. The CDR3 is 17 amino acids. A second PCR of 7 to 11 cycles used a sample-barcoded 5' primer and a J-beta primer mix. TCRdb re-derived calls from the 5' RACE reads in MiXCR, one entry per CDR3 protein. There are 550,000 to 600,000 distinct CDR3 sequences in the sample; more than 45% occur only once, and 20% to 25% lies in the top ten. Every donor contributed around 10 milliliters of peripheral blood by blood draw. Researchers report isolating at least 7 million PBMCs per sample.

The rearrangement joins TRBV4-1 to TRBJ2-3; 10 nucleotides line up with TRBD1. Sequencing was carried out using blood. This TCR was sampled from a man aged 80 or over in good health. The CDR3 loop is CASSQLAGTGGTDTQYF. CDR3 sequence (DNA): TGCGCCAGCAGCCAACTAGCCGGGACAGGGGGCACAGATACGCAGTATTTT.